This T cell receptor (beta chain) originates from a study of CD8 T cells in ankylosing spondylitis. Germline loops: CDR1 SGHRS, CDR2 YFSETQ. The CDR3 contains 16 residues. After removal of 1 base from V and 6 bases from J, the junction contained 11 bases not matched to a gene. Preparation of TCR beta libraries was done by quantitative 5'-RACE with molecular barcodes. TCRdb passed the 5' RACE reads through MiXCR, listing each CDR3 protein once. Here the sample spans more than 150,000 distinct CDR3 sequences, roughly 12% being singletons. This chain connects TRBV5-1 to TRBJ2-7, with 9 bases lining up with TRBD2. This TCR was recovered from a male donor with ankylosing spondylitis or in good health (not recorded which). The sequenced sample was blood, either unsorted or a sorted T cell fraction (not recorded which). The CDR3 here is CASSLLPAGGSAEQYF. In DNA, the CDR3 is TGCGCCAGCAGCTTGCTCCCAGCGGGAGGTTCGGCCGAGCAGTACTTC.